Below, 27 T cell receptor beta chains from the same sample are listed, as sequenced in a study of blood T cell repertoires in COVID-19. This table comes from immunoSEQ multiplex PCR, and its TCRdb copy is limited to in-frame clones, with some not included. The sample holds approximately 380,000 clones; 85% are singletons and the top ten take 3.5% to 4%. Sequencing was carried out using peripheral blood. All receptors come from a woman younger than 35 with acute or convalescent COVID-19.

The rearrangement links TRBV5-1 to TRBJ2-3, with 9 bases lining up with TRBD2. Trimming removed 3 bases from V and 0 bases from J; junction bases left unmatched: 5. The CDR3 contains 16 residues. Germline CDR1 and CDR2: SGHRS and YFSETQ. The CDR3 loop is CASSYSSGGSTDTQYF. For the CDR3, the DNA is TGCGCCAGCAGCTACTCGAGCGGGGGGAGCACAGATACGCAGTATTTT.

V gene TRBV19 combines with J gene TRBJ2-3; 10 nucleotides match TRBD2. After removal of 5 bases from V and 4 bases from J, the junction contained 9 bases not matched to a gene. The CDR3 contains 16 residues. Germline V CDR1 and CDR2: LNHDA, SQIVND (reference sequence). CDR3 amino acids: CASSSYLAGVADTQYF. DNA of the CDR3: TGTGCCAGTAGTTCTTATCTAGCGGGAGTGGCAGATACGCAGTATTTT. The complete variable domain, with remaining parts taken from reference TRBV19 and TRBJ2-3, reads DGGITQSPKYLFRKEGQNVTLSCEQNLNHDAMYWYRQDPGQGLRLIYYSQIVNDFQKGDIAEGYSVSREKKESFPLTVTSAQKNPTAFYLCASSSYLAGVADTQYFGPGTRLTVL.

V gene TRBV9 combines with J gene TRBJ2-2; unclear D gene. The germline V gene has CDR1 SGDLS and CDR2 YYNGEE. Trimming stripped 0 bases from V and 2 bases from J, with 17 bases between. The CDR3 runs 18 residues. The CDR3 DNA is TGTGCCAGCAGCGTAGATAGCAAACCTTCACCCAACACCGGGGAGCTGTTTTTT. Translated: CASSVDSKPSPNTGELFF.

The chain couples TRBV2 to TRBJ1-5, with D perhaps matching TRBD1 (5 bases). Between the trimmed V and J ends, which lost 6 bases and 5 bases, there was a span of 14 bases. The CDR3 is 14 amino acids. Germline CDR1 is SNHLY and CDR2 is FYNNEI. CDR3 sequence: CASSPGMVDQPQHF. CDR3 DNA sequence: TGTGCCAGCAGCCCAGGGATGGTGGATCAGCCCCAGCATTTT.

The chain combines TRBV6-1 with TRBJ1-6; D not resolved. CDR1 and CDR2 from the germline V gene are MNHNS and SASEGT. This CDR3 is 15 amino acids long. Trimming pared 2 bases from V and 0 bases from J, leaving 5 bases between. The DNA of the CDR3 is TGTGCCAGCAGTGAACAGCGCTCCTATAATTCACCCCTCCACTTT. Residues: CASSEQRSYNSPLHF.

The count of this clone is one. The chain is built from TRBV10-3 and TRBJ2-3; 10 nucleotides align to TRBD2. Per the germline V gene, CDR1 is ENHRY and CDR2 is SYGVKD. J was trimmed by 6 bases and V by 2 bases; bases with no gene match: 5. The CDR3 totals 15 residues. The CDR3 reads CAISEPGLASDTQYF. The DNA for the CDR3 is TGTGCCATCAGTGAGCCGGGACTAGCGAGCGATACGCAGTATTTT.

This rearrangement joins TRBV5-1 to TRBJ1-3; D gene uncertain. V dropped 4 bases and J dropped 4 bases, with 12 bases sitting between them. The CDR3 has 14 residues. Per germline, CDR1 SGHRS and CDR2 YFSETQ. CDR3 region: CASSPGESGNTIYF. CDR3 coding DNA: TGCGCCAGCAGCCCAGGTGAATCCGGAAACACCATATATTTT.

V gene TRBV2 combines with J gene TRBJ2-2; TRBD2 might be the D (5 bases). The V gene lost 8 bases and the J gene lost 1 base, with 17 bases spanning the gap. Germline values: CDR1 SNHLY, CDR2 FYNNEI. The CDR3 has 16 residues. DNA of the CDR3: TGTGCCAGCCGACCTCAAACTAGACGGAACACCGGGGAGCTGTTTTTT. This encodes CASRPQTRRNTGELFF.

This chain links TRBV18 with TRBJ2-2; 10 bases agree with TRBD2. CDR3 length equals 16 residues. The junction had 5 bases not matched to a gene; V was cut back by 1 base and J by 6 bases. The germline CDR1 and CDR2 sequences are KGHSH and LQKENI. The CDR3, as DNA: TGTGCCAGCTCACCACGGCTAGCGGGAGTGTCCGGGGAGCTGTTTTTT. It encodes CASSPRLAGVSGELFF.

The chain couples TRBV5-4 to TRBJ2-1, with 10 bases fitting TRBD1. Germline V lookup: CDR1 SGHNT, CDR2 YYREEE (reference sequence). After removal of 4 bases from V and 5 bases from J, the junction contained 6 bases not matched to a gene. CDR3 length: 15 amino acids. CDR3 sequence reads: CASSGAGTGDNEQFF. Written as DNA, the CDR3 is TGTGCCAGCAGCGGCGCCGGGACAGGGGACAATGAGCAGTTCTTC.

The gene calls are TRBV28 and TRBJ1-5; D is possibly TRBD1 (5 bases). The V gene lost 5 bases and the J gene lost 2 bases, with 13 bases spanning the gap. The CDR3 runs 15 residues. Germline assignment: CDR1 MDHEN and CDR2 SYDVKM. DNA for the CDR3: TGTGCCAGCAGTATCACGTGGGGGGGCAATCAGCCCCAGCATTTT. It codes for CASSITWGGNQPQHF. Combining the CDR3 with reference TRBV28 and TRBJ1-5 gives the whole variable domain DVKVTQSSRYLVKRTGEKVFLECVQDMDHENMFWYRQDPGLGLRLIYFSYDVKMKEKGDIPEGYSVSREKKERFSLILESASTNQTSMYLCASSITWGGNQPQHFGDGTRLSIL.

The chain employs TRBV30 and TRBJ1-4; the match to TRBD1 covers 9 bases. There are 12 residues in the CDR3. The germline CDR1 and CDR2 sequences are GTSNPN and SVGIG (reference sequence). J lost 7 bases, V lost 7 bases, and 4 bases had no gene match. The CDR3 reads CASTGGAEKLFF. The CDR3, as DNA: TGTGCCTCGACAGGGGGAGCTGAAAAACTGTTTTTT.

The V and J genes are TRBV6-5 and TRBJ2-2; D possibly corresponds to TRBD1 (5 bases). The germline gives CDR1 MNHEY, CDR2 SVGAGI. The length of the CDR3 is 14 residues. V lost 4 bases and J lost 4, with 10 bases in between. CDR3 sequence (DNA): TGTGCCAGCAGTTCGCCAGGGTTCACCGGGGAGCTGTTTTTT. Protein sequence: CASSSPGFTGELFF.

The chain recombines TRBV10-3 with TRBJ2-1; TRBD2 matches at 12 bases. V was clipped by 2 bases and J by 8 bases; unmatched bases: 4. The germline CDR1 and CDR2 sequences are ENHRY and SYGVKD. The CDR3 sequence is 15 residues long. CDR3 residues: CAISEGLAGNDEQFF. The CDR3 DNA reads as TGTGCCATCAGTGAGGGACTAGCGGGAAACGATGAGCAGTTCTTC.

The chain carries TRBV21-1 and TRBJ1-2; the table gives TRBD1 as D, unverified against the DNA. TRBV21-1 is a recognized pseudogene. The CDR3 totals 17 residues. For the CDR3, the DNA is TGTGCCAGCAGCAAAGCAACAGGGGGCGATATCAACTATGGCTACACCTTC. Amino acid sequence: CASSKATGGDINYGYTF.

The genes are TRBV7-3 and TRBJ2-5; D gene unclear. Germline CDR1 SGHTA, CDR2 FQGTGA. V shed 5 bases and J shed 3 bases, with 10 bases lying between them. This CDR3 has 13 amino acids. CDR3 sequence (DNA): TGTGCCAGCAGCCGCGTCCGGGAAGAGACCCAGTACTTC. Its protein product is CASSRVREETQYF.

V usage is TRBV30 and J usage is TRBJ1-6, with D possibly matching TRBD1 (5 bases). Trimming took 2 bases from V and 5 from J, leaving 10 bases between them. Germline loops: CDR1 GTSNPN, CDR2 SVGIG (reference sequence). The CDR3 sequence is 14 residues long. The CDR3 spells CAWSRGENNSPLHF. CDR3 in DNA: TGTGCCTGGAGTAGGGGCGAGAATAATTCACCCCTCCACTTT. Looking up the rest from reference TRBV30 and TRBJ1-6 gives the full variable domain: SQTIHQWPATLVQPVGSPLSLECTVEGTSNPNLYWYRQAAGRGLQLLFYSVGIGQISSEVPQNLSASRPQDRQFILSSKKLLLSDSGFYLCAWSRGENNSPLHFGNGTRLTVT.

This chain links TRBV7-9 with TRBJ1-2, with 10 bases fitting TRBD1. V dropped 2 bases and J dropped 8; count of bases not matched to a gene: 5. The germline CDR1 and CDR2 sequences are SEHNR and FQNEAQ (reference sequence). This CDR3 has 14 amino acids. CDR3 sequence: CASSLRQGADGYTF. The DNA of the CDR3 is TGTGCCAGCAGCTTAAGACAGGGGGCTGACGGCTACACCTTC.

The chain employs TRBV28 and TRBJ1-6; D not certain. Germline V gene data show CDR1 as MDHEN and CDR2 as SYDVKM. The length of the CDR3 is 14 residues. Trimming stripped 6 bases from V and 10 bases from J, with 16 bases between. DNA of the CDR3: TGTGCCAGCAGCCTGGCAGTGGAGAACTCACCCCTCCACTTT. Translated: CASSLAVENSPLHF.

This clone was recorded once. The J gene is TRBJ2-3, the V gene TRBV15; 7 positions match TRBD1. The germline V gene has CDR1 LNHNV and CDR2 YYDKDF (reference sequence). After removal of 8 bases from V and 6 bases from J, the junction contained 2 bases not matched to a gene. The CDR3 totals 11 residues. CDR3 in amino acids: CATRQGDTQYF. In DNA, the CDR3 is TGTGCCACCCGACAGGGCGATACGCAGTATTTT.

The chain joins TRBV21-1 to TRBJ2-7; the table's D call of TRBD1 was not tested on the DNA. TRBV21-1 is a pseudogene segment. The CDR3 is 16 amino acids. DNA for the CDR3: TGTGCCAGCAGCAAACCGGACAGGGAGAGTTCCTACGAGCAGTACTTC. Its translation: CASSKPDRESSYEQYF.

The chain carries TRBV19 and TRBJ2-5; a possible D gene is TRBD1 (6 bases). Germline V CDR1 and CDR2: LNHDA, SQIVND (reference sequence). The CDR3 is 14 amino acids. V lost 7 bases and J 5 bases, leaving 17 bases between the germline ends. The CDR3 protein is CASNDRLRAETQYF. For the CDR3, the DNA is TGTGCCAGTAACGACAGGTTAAGGGCTGAGACCCAGTACTTC.

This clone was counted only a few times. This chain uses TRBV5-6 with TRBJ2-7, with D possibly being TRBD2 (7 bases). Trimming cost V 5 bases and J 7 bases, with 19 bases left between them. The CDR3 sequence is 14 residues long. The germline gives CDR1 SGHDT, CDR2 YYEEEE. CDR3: CASSLGFGRGEQYF. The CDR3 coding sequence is TGTGCCAGCAGTCTGGGATTTGGGAGGGGGGAGCAGTACTTC.

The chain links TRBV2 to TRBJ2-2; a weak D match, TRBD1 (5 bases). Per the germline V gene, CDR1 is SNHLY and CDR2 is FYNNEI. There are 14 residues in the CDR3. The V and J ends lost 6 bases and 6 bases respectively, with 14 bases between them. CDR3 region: CASSPQGRAGELFF. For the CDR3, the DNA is TGTGCCAGCAGCCCTCAGGGTAGGGCCGGGGAGCTGTTTTTT.

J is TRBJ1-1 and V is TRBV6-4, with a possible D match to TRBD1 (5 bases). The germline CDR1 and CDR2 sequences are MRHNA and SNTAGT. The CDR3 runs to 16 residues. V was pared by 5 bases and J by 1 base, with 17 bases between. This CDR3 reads CASSPSRGGSNTEAFF. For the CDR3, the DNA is TGTGCCAGCAGTCCCTCCCGGGGGGGTTCGAACACTGAAGCTTTCTTT.

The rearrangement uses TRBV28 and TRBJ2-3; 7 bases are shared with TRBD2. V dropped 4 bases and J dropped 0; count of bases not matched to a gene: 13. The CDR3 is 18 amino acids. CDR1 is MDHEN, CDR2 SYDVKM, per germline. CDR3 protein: CASSCPRELASSTDTQYF. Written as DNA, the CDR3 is TGTGCCAGCAGTTGCCCCCGTGAACTAGCGTCTAGCACAGATACGCAGTATTTT.

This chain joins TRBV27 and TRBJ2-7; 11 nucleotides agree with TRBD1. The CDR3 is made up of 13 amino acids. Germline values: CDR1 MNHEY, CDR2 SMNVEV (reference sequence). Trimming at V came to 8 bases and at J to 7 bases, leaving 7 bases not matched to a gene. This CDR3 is CASGTGGAKEQYF. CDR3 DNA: TGTGCCAGCGGGACAGGGGGGGCGAAGGAGCAGTACTTC.